These 3 T cell receptor beta chains were all obtained from the same sample, sequenced in a study of shared clonotypes between healthy human individuals. Some clones are missing from TCRdb's copy, which holds only in-frame ones; the method was immunoSEQ multiplex PCR. The sample shows 2 million to 2.5 million clones, about 94% of them seen only once. The sample comprised naive CD4+ T cells sorted from blood. Sample subset: CD45RA+ positively selected. The receptor source for this set is a man between 18 and 29 years old in good health.

The chain links TRBV6-5 to TRBJ1-2; no reliable D call. Germline loops: CDR1 MNHEY, CDR2 SVGAGI. V dropped 6 bases and J dropped 11 bases, with 13 bases sitting between them. This CDR3 has 11 amino acids. The CDR3 reads CASSQGPGYTF. The CDR3 DNA reads as TGTGCCAGCAGCCAAGGACCGGGGTACACCTTC.

About this clone itself: This sample also contains other DNA sequences that code for the same CDR3. Written as DNA, the CDR3 is TGTGCCAGCAGCGTAGGCGGTCAGGGGGGTCAGCCCCAGCATTTT. Protein: CASSVGGQGGQPQHF. The rearrangement joins TRBV9 to TRBJ1-5; 7 bases align to TRBD1. Germline V gives CDR1 SGDLS, CDR2 YYNGEE. This CDR3 comprises 15 residues. V was pared by 0 bases and J by 6 bases, with 6 bases of the junction left unmatched.

The CDR3, as DNA: TGTGCCAGCAGCCGGGACAGGGGGGCCACTGAAGCTTTCTTT. Its protein is CASSRDRGATEAFF. The chain couples TRBV7-2 to TRBJ1-1; 11 bases are shared with TRBD1. The CDR3 totals 14 residues. The ends lost 5 bases at V and 4 bases at J; junction bases unmatched: 3. Germline assignment: CDR1 SGHTA and CDR2 FQGNSA.